This T cell receptor beta chain was profiled in a study of T cell responses to AZD1222 COVID-19 vaccine. Across the study: Doses given second, at about 4 or about 12 weeks, were pooled.

Study-level points and caveats: Among spike-specific TCRs, nearly half reportedly target unmutated variant regions. An increase in Spike-specific TCR breadth and depth was observed after two AZD1222 doses. Among vaccine-associated CD4 TCRs, coverage spanned spike, with dominance at 160-218 and 743-854.

V lost 0 bases to trimming and J lost 7 bases, with 9 bases between them. The length of the CDR3 is 13 residues. Germline V gene sequence: CDR1 SGHAT, CDR2 FQNNGV. Clones were read by immunoSEQ multiplex PCR, and TCRdb kept only the in-frame ones, dropping some. The sample includes approximately 73,000 clones, 70% to 85% of them seen just once. This clone is a singleton in its sample. As yet, its antigen is unknown. This specimen was peripheral blood, taken on day 0 of AZD1222 vaccination. The chain recombines TRBV11-2 with TRBJ1-1; D uncertain. The sequence derives from an adult in good health. CDR3 DNA: TGTGCCAGCAGCTTAGAGAGGTCCCGTGAAGCTTTCTTT. Translating it yields CASSLERSREAFF.